This TCR beta chain was documented in a study of spatial heterogeneity in lung cancer. From germline, CDR1 is MNHEY and CDR2 SMNVEV (reference sequence). The CDR3 covers 14 residues. The V gene lost 6 bases and the J gene lost 1 base, with 12 bases spanning the gap. Points on this clonotype: This may be a read error: a much more frequent sequence differs by one nucleotide.

Using its own MiXCR run on the 5' RACE reads, TCRdb lists one record per CDR3 protein. Of around 92,000 distinct CDR3 sequences listed, approximately 12% are singletons. Time point in this sample: sample taken at primary tumor resection. Whole RNA came from tumor, nontumor lung or frozen PBMC and was sequenced without being sorted. This rearrangement joins TRBV27 to TRBJ1-1; no firm D call. Sample: PBMCs, taken at surgery. This TCR came from a male donor with early-stage non-small cell lung cancer. The CDR3 protein is CASRLRGPNTEAFF. The CDR3 nucleotides read TGTGCCAGCAGATTAAGAGGCCCGAACACTGAAGCTTTCTTT.